This TCR beta chain originates from a study of shared clonotypes between healthy human individuals. Some clones are missing from TCRdb's copy, which holds only in-frame ones; the method was immunoSEQ multiplex PCR. This sample has millions of clones, with over 85% found just once. Germline V gene sequence: CDR1 SGHAT, CDR2 FQNNGV. The CDR3 has 18 amino acids. The V gene lost 0 bases and the J gene lost 3 bases, with 20 bases spanning the gap. Material for sequencing was naive CD4+ T cells sorted from blood. Stated subset: CD45RA+ positively selected. The V call is TRBV11-2, the J call TRBJ1-1; D is possibly TRBD1 (5 bases). The clonotype comes from a man in his late teens or twenties in good health. CDR3 loop: CASSLEFRLGTGDTEAFF. Here the CDR3 DNA reads TGTGCCAGCAGCTTAGAATTCCGCCTGGGCACGGGGGACACTGAAGCTTTCTTT.